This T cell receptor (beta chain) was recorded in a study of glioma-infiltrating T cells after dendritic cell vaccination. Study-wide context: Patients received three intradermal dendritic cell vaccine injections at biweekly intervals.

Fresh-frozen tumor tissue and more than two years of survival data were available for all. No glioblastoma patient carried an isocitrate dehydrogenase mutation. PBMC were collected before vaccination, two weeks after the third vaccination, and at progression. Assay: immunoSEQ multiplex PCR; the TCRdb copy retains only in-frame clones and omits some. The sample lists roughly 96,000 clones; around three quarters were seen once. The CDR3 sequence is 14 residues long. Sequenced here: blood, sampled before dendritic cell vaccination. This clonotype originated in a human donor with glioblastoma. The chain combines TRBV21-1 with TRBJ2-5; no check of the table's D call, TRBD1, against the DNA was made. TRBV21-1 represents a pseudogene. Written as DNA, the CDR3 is TGTGCCAGCAGCAAAGGGGGCAGGTTTGAGACCCAGTACTTC. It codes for CASSKGGRFETQYF.